The rows below give T cell receptor beta chains drawn from one sample of a study of cytomegalovirus exposure and HLA in healthy donors. Libraries were prepared by immunoSEQ multiplex PCR; TCRdb keeps only in-frame clonotypes and omits some of them. Its listing shows under 150,000 clones. The sample consisted of PBMCs. The receptors come from a woman aged 60 to 75 in good health and CMV-seronegative. Both conserved end residues are part of each CDR3. A D gene is named only where the DNA matches it firmly.

len: 15
j_gene: TRBJ1-4
d_gene: TRBD1
v_gene: TRBV7-9
CDR3nt: TGTGCCAGCAGACCCCCGTCCGGGACAGATGAAAAACTGTTTTTT
CDR3aa: CASRPPSGTDEKLFF

len: 15
j_gene: TRBJ1-1
d_gene: NA
v_gene: TRBV28
CDR3nt: TGTGCCAGCAGTAGTAACAGGAGGAGGGGCACTGAAGCTTTCTTT
CDR3aa: CASSSNRRRGTEAFF

len: 16
j_gene: TRBJ1-1
d_gene: TRBD1
v_gene: TRBV7-9
CDR3nt: TGTGCCAGCACCGACGGACAGGGCCGACCGAACACTGAAGCTTTCTTT
CDR3aa: CASTDGQGRPNTEAFF

len: 16
j_gene: TRBJ1-2
d_gene: NA
v_gene: TRBV10-2
CDR3nt: TGCGCCAGCAGTGAATGGAGAAGGAGGGCTTGGTATGGCTACACCTTC
CDR3aa: CASSEWRRRAWYGYTF

len: 16
j_gene: TRBJ2-3
d_gene: TRBD2
v_gene: TRBV5-1
CDR3nt: TGCGCCAGCAGCTTCACTAGCGGGGGTAAGACAGATACGCAGTATTTT
CDR3aa: CASSFTSGGKTDTQYF

len: 15
j_gene: TRBJ1-6
d_gene: NA
v_gene: TRBV2
CDR3nt: TGTGCCAGCAGTGGAATGGGACAAAGTAATTCACCCCTCCACTTT
CDR3aa: CASSGMGQSNSPLHF

len: 15
j_gene: TRBJ1-5
d_gene: TRBD1
v_gene: TRBV28
CDR3nt: TGTGCCAGCAGTTTCCGACAGGGAAGCAATCAGCCCCAGCATTTT
CDR3aa: CASSFRQGSNQPQHF

len: 14
j_gene: TRBJ1-2
d_gene: NA
v_gene: TRBV27
CDR3nt: TGTGCCAGCGGTCCGATGGGCAGTAACTATGGCTACACCTTC
CDR3aa: CASGPMGSNYGYTF

len: 14
j_gene: TRBJ1-4
d_gene: TRBD1
v_gene: TRBV5-8
CDR3nt: TGTGCCAGCAGCTTTAGGGACAGCTTTCAGAAACTGTTTTTT
CDR3aa: CASSFRDSFQKLFF

len: 14
j_gene: TRBJ2-3
d_gene: TRBD1
v_gene: TRBV25-1
CDR3nt: TGTGCCAGCAGTGGACAGGGCTTTTTAGATACGCAGTATTTT
CDR3aa: CASSGQGFLDTQYF

len: 15
j_gene: TRBJ2-7
d_gene: NA
v_gene: TRBV1
CDR3nt: TGCACCAGCAGCCAGCCATCGGGGGGTGGGGGCGAGCAGTACTTC
CDR3aa: CTSSQPSGGGGEQYF

len: 16
j_gene: TRBJ2-7
d_gene: TRBD1
v_gene: TRBV7-8
CDR3nt: TGTGCCAGCAGCTTAGCGTATGGGACAGGGGCCTACGAGCAGTACTTC
CDR3aa: CASSLAYGTGAYEQYF

len: 13
j_gene: TRBJ1-2
d_gene: NA
v_gene: TRBV30
CDR3nt: TGTGCCTGGAGTCTGACCGGGACAAACGGCTACACCTTC
CDR3aa: CAWSLTGTNGYTF

len: 14
j_gene: TRBJ2-5
d_gene: NA
v_gene: TRBV27
CDR3nt: TGTGCCAGCAGTCCCCGATGGGTCGGGGAGACCCAGTACTTC
CDR3aa: CASSPRWVGETQYF

len: 14
j_gene: TRBJ1-2
d_gene: NA
v_gene: TRBV27
CDR3nt: TGTGCCAGCAGTCCTAGGGCAGGGTTGGGGGGCTACACCTTC
CDR3aa: CASSPRAGLGGYTF

len: 14
j_gene: TRBJ1-2
d_gene: NA
v_gene: TRBV9
CDR3nt: TGTGCCAGCAGCTCACTCGGGGTTAACTATGGCTACACCTTC
CDR3aa: CASSSLGVNYGYTF

len: 14
j_gene: TRBJ2-2
d_gene: TRBD1
v_gene: TRBV2
CDR3nt: TGTGCCAGCGAGAGGGGGCCCAACACCGGGGAGCTGTTTTTT
CDR3aa: CASERGPNTGELFF

len: 16
j_gene: TRBJ2-5
d_gene: NA
v_gene: TRBV4-2
CDR3nt: TGTGCCAGCAGCCAAGATAGGACTCCTAGTGGGGAGACCCAGTACTTC
CDR3aa: CASSQDRTPSGETQYF

len: 14
j_gene: TRBJ1-1
d_gene: NA
v_gene: TRBV28
CDR3nt: TGTGCCAGCAGTTTGTTGGCGGAGAGGACTGAAGCTTTCTTT
CDR3aa: CASSLLAERTEAFF

len: 15
j_gene: TRBJ2-5
d_gene: NA
v_gene: TRBV5-8
CDR3nt: TGTGCCAGCAGCTTCGAAAGAGCCGGAGGAGAGACCCAGTACTTC
CDR3aa: CASSFERAGGETQYF

len: 14
j_gene: TRBJ1-5
d_gene: NA
v_gene: TRBV5-4
CDR3nt: TGTGCCAGCAGCGTTGGCGGGGAAGGGCAGCCCCAGCATTTT
CDR3aa: CASSVGGEGQPQHF

len: 12
j_gene: TRBJ2-7
d_gene: NA
v_gene: TRBV13
CDR3nt: TGTGCCAGCAGCGTCGGGACATCCGAGCAGTACTTC
CDR3aa: CASSVGTSEQYF

len: 14
j_gene: TRBJ1-6
d_gene: NA
v_gene: TRBV6-5
CDR3nt: TGTGCCAGCAGGCCTGGGCTGGATAATTCACCCCTCCACTTT
CDR3aa: CASRPGLDNSPLHF

len: 15
j_gene: TRBJ2-1
d_gene: TRBD2
v_gene: TRBV11-2
CDR3nt: TGTGCCAGCAGCTTAGGAGGCGGGGGGCACCGTGAGCAGTTCTTC
CDR3aa: CASSLGGGGHREQFF

len: 16
j_gene: TRBJ2-7
d_gene: TRBD1
v_gene: TRBV28
CDR3nt: TGTGCCAGCAGTTTCCTCGGACAGGGGGGTGTCTACGAGCAGTACTTC
CDR3aa: CASSFLGQGGVYEQYF

len: 15
j_gene: TRBJ1-4
d_gene: NA
v_gene: TRBV19
CDR3nt: TGTGCCAGTCGCCGGGGGTGGGCAACTAATGAAAAACTGTTTTTT
CDR3aa: CASRRGWATNEKLFF

len: 14
j_gene: TRBJ1-6
d_gene: TRBD1
v_gene: TRBV13
CDR3nt: TGTGCCAGCAGCCCGGGACAGGGTAATTCACCCCTCCACTTT
CDR3aa: CASSPGQGNSPLHF

len: 13
j_gene: TRBJ1-5
d_gene: NA
v_gene: TRBV4-1
CDR3nt: TGCGCCAGCAGCCAAGACTCGACTCTGTCCCAGCATTTT
CDR3aa: CASSQDSTLSQHF

len: 14
j_gene: TRBJ2-7
d_gene: NA
v_gene: TRBV27
CDR3nt: TGTGCCAGCAGTTTATCGGAGACTAACGCCGAGCAGTACTTC
CDR3aa: CASSLSETNAEQYF

len: 15
j_gene: TRBJ1-6
d_gene: NA
v_gene: TRBV28
CDR3nt: TGTGCCAGCAGCTCGGGGGTCTCCTATAATTCACCCCTCCACTTT
CDR3aa: CASSSGVSYNSPLHF

len: 16
j_gene: TRBJ2-6
d_gene: TRBD1
v_gene: TRBV28
CDR3nt: TGTGCCAGCAGTTCCCCAACAGGGGTGGGGGCCAACGTCCTGACTTTC
CDR3aa: CASSSPTGVGANVLTF